Following are 29 T cell receptor beta chains from one sample sequenced in a study of T cells after yellow fever vaccination. TCRdb itself ran the 5' RACE reads through MiXCR, one entry per CDR3 protein. The sample has some 340,000 distinct CDR3 sequences, roughly a tenth seen once. Sequences were derived from CD4+ T cells sorted from PBMCs, sampled 45 days after the yellow fever booster vaccination. These receptors were collected from a young man who received the YFV17D yellow fever vaccine.

This clonotype showed up just a few times. J is TRBJ1-3 and V is TRBV5-1, with unresolved D. The V gene lost 3 bases and the J gene lost 0 bases, with 10 bases spanning the gap. Germline assignment: CDR1 SGHRS and CDR2 YFSETQ. The length of the CDR3 is 15 residues. This CDR3 reads CASSSSISSGNTIYF. The DNA of the CDR3 is TGCGCCAGCAGCTCCTCTATTTCCTCTGGAAACACCATATATTTT.

This clonotype has more than one count but fewer than ten. The chain employs TRBV7-8 and TRBJ2-1; 8 positions agree with TRBD2. The junction had 13 bases not matched to a gene; V was cut back by 2 bases and J by 4 bases. CDR3 length equals 18 residues. The germline V gene encodes CDR1 SGHVS and CDR2 FQNEAQ. CDR3 loop: CASSLPDTAGGSYNEQFF. CDR3 DNA: TGTGCCAGCAGCTTACCCGATACGGCGGGGGGATCATACAATGAGCAGTTCTTC.

This clonotype was counted between two and nine times. The chain is built from TRBV10-3 and TRBJ2-7; a weak D match, TRBD1 (6 bases). CDR3 length: 14 amino acids. The germline V gene encodes CDR1 ENHRY and CDR2 SYGVKD. Trimming stripped 4 bases from V and 0 bases from J, with 10 bases between. The CDR3 sequence is CAISATGNSYEQYV. In nucleotides, the CDR3 is TGTGCCATCAGTGCGACAGGTAACTCCTACGAGCAGTACGTC.

The rearrangement uses TRBV7-9 and TRBJ2-3; D might be TRBD2 (6 bases). Trimming stripped 7 bases from V and 0 bases from J, with 11 bases between. This CDR3 is built from 14 residues. CDR1 is SEHNR and CDR2 is FQNEAQ in the germline V gene (reference sequence). CDR3 nucleotides: TGTGCCAGCAACCAGGGACTTAGCACAGATACGCAGTATTTT. Protein product: CASNQGLSTDTQYF. Full variable domain (remainder filled in from reference TRBV7-9 and TRBJ2-3): DTGVSQNPRHKITKRGQNVTFRCDPISEHNRLYWYRQTLGQGPEFLTYFQNEAQLEKSRLLSDRFSAERPKGSFSTLEIQRTEQGDSAMYLCASNQGLSTDTQYFGPGTRLTVL.

The sample holds many counts of this clonotype. The genes are TRBV5-1 and TRBJ2-1, with 7 bases identical to TRBD1. CDR1 is SGHRS, CDR2 YFSETQ, per germline. Germline trimming cut 4 bases from V and 3 bases from J; bases unmatched to any gene: 4. This CDR3 comprises 14 residues. CDR3 in amino acids: CASSPRDSYNEQFF. The CDR3 DNA is TGCGCCAGCAGCCCACGGGACAGCTACAATGAGCAGTTCTTC.

The V gene is TRBV5-1, the J gene TRBJ1-1, with D perhaps matching TRBD1 (5 bases). The CDR3 runs 14 residues. Germline V gene data show CDR1 as SGHRS and CDR2 as YFSETQ. Trimming cost V 2 bases and J 2 bases, with 10 bases left between them. CDR3 loop: CASSFAGLNTEAFF. The CDR3 DNA sequence: TGCGCCAGCAGCTTTGCAGGGCTAAACACTGAAGCTTTCTTT. Full variable domain (remainder filled in from reference TRBV5-1 and TRBJ1-1): KAGVTQTPRYLIKTRGQQVTLSCSPISGHRSVSWYQQTPGQGLQFLFEYFSETQRNKGNFPGRFSGRQFSNSRSEMNVSTLELGDSALYLCASSFAGLNTEAFFGQGTRLTVV.

The chain couples TRBV11-2 to TRBJ2-7, with D possibly matching TRBD2 (6 bases). The V end lost 0 bases, the J end lost 7 bases, and 13 bases lay between the germline ends. The length of the CDR3 is 14 residues. Germline V CDR1 and CDR2: SGHAT, FQNNGV. The DNA of the CDR3 is TGTGCCAGCAGCTTAGATACGGGGGTTAGGGAGCAGTACGTC. This translates into CASSLDTGVREQYV.

J is TRBJ2-7 and V is TRBV20-1; 9 positions agree with TRBD1. The CDR3 has 14 residues. V was clipped by 4 bases and J by 4 bases; unmatched bases: 8. Germline CDR1 DFQATT, CDR2 SNEGSKA (reference sequence). The CDR3 DNA is TGCAGTGCTATGGGGGGACAGGGTCTGTACGAGCAGTACTTC. This encodes CSAMGGQGLYEQYF.

J is TRBJ1-5 and V is TRBV6-5; 8 positions match TRBD1. Germline assignment: CDR1 MNHEY and CDR2 SVGAGI. The CDR3 covers 14 residues. Germline trimming cut 3 bases from V and 6 bases from J; bases unmatched to any gene: 4. CDR3 DNA: TGTGCCAGCAGTTATGGACAGGGTGGTCAGCCCCAGCATTTT. Translating it yields CASSYGQGGQPQHF.

The chain combines TRBV2 with TRBJ2-7; D call uncertain. CDR1 and CDR2 from the germline V gene are SNHLY and FYNNEI. This CDR3 comprises 9 residues. The DNA for the CDR3 is TGTGCCAGCAGTCCTGGACCCGCGGTT. Amino acid sequence: CASSPGPAV.

This clonotype was seen at least ten times. The J gene is TRBJ1-1, the V gene TRBV12-3 or TRBV12-4; possible D gene TRBD1, 6 bases. V was cut by 5 bases and J by 6 bases, with 19 bases left in between. The CDR3 is 15 residues long. As DNA, the CDR3 is TGTGCCAGCAGTCTTATCCAGGGGCATGGGGCTGAAGCTTTCTTT. Its translation: CASSLIQGHGAEAFF.

The rearrangement links TRBV2 to TRBJ1-2; D gene ambiguous. CDR3 length: 13 residues. V dropped 5 bases and J dropped 3 bases, with 10 bases sitting between them. The germline CDR1 and CDR2 sequences are SNHLY and FYNNEI. CDR3 amino acids: CASSSGVDYGYTF. The CDR3 DNA is TGTGCCAGCAGTTCCGGGGTGGACTATGGCTACACCTTC.

At least ten counts were recorded for this clonotype. V is TRBV6-2 or TRBV6-3 and J is TRBJ2-1; D is unclear. Trimming cost V 0 bases and J 6 bases, with 12 bases left between them. The CDR3 extends over 15 amino acids. The germline gives CDR1 MNHEY, CDR2 SVGEGT. The CDR3 sequence is CASSYSTISLNEQFF. The CDR3 DNA sequence: TGTGCCAGCAGTTACTCGACAATTAGCCTCAATGAGCAGTTCTTC.

This clonotype was detected only a few times. The chain has TRBV7-2 and TRBJ2-1, with 9 bases matching TRBD1. After removal of 1 base from V and 7 bases from J, the junction contained 5 bases not matched to a gene. The CDR3 has 15 amino acids. The germline V gene encodes CDR1 SGHTA and CDR2 FQGNSA. CDR3 protein: CASSLVGQGNNEQFF. The CDR3 DNA reads TGTGCCAGCAGCTTAGTGGGACAGGGAAATAATGAGCAGTTCTTC.

This clonotype was found a few times. The J gene is TRBJ2-1, the V gene TRBV24-1; possibly TRBD2 for D (7 bases). CDR1 is KGHDR and CDR2 is SFDVKD in the germline V gene. The CDR3 consists of 11 residues. Trimming pared 9 bases from V and 16 bases from J, leaving 18 bases between. Here the CDR3 reads CATGEGGRQFF. The CDR3 DNA follows: TGTGCCACCGGGGAGGGGGGGCGGCAATTCTTC.

Only a few counts were recorded for this clonotype. The rearrangement links TRBV6-2 or TRBV6-3 to TRBJ1-4; 9 bases are shared with TRBD1. The CDR3 length is 13 residues. Germline assignment: CDR1 MNHEY and CDR2 SVGEGT. J was trimmed by 6 bases and V by 6 bases; bases with no gene match: 2. The CDR3 loop is CASRQGAHEKLFF. The CDR3 nucleotides read TGTGCCAGCAGACAGGGGGCGCATGAAAAACTGTTTTTT.

This clonotype was seen ten or more times. The chain uses TRBV7-2 and TRBJ2-1; 7 positions match TRBD1. The CDR3 is 11 amino acids. Germline V CDR1 and CDR2: SGHTA, FQGNSA. Losses at the gene ends were 5 bases for V and 14 bases for J; bases not matched to a gene: 6. The CDR3 sequence is CASSQRQGKFF. The CDR3 DNA sequence: TGTGCCAGCAGCCAGAGACAGGGCAAGTTCTTC.

At least ten counts were recorded for this clonotype. The V gene is TRBV11-3, the J gene TRBJ2-1; D is possibly TRBD2 (7 bases). The CDR3 sequence is 15 residues long. V was pared by 4 bases and J by 4 bases, with 14 bases between. CDR1 is SGHNT, CDR2 YENEEA, per germline. CDR3: CASSSGGGPYNEQFF. CDR3 bases: TGTGCCAGCAGCTCGGGGGGCGGCCCTTACAATGAGCAGTTCTTC.

This clonotype was counted a few times. The rearrangement links TRBV11-2 to TRBJ2-2; D unresolved. Deletions cut 5 bases from V and 1 base from J, with 11 bases between. The CDR3 loop spans 15 amino acids. The germline gives CDR1 SGHAT, CDR2 FQNNGV. The DNA for the CDR3 is TGTGCCAGCAGCCGACTTTCCGGGAACACCGGGGAGCTGTTTTTT. It specifies CASSRLSGNTGELFF.

This rearrangement joins TRBV3-1 to TRBJ2-3, with D possibly being TRBD2 (6 bases). Trimming removed 4 bases from V and 0 bases from J, with 17 bases in between. The germline V gene encodes CDR1 LGHDT and CDR2 YNNKEL (reference sequence). CDR3 length: 17 residues. CDR3 loop: CASSRHLAGTSTDTQYF. CDR3 DNA: TGTGCCAGCAGCCGCCACCTGGCGGGGACTAGCACAGATACGCAGTATTTT.

This chain connects TRBV4-3 to TRBJ2-7; 8 bases map to TRBD2. Unmatched junction bases numbered 7, after V lost 0 bases and J lost 6 bases. Germline V gene lookup returns CDR1 LGHNA and CDR2 YSLEER. This CDR3 is built from 15 residues. Here the CDR3 reads CASSQEGAGGIEQYF. For the CDR3, the DNA is TGCGCCAGCAGCCAAGAGGGGGCGGGGGGTATCGAGCAGTACTTC.

The chain uses TRBV7-2 and TRBJ2-6, with 9 bases lining up with TRBD1. This CDR3 contains 16 residues. Trimming cost V 3 bases and J 2 bases; bases outside gene matches: 2. The germline gives CDR1 SGHTA, CDR2 FQGNSA. The DNA for the CDR3 is TGTGCCAGCAGCTTGGGGACAGGGACTGGGGCCAACGTCCTGACTTTC. It specifies CASSLGTGTGANVLTF.

This clonotype was seen more than once but under ten times. The chain has TRBV20-1 and TRBJ1-5, with D uncertain. Trimming pared 3 bases from V and 7 bases from J, leaving 10 bases between. The CDR3 contains 12 residues. Germline V gene lookup returns CDR1 DFQATT and CDR2 SNEGSKA (reference sequence). The chain's CDR3 is CSAREDPQPQHF. The CDR3 nucleotides are TGCAGTGCTAGGGAGGATCCCCAGCCCCAGCATTTT.

The rearrangement joins TRBV5-4 to TRBJ2-1, with 9 bases identical to TRBD1. The junction had 9 bases not matched to a gene; V was cut back by 1 base and J by 7 bases. Germline V gene lookup returns CDR1 SGHNT and CDR2 YYREEE (reference sequence). The CDR3 contains 16 residues. CDR3 DNA sequence: TGTGCCAGCAGCTTGATGGGGACAGGGCGGTCAAATGAGCAGTTCTTC. The encoded protein is CASSLMGTGRSNEQFF.

The chain carries TRBV4-3 and TRBJ2-2, with D unresolved. Germline-derived CDR1 and CDR2 are LGHNA and YSLEER. The CDR3 length is 15 residues. The V and J ends lost 4 bases and 0 bases respectively, with 9 bases between them. CDR3 coding DNA: TGCGCCAGCAGCCGCCAACGTTCGAACACCGGGGAGCTGTTTTTT. Translation gives CASSRQRSNTGELFF.

In the case of this clonotype: Relative to the germline gene, one junction end is altered; a read error may explain this. In DNA, the CDR3 is TGTGCCTGGAGTCTCTACGGTATCCCCCGAAATGGAAAACTGTTTTTT. Translated, it gives CAWSLYGIPRNGKLFF. The J gene is TRBJ1-4, the V gene TRBV30; D is unclear. The CDR3 is made up of 16 amino acids. In germline, CDR1 is GTSNPN, CDR2 SVGIG (reference sequence).

This clonotype was recorded many times. CDR3 residues: CASSQARGGPLHF. CDR3 sequence (DNA): TGTGCCAGCAGCCAAGCCCGGGGGGGGCCCCTCCACTTT. The V and J genes are TRBV13 and TRBJ1-6, with D possibly TRBD1 on 5 matching bases. Trimming shortened V by 5 bases and J by 13 bases, and 15 bases separated the two germline ends. CDR1 and CDR2 (germline): PRHDT, FYEKMQ (reference sequence). This CDR3 comprises 13 residues.

V usage is TRBV5-4 and J usage is TRBJ2-1, with TRBD2 matching over 8 bases. CDR3 length equals 15 residues. J gave up 6 bases and V 0 bases, and 5 bases lay outside the gene matches. Germline V lookup: CDR1 SGHNT, CDR2 YYREEE (reference sequence). Here the CDR3 DNA reads TGTGCCAGCAGCTTGGGGACGGGGGGGCCCAATGAGCAGTTCTTC. This sequence encodes CASSLGTGGPNEQFF.

The J gene is TRBJ1-2, the V gene TRBV28; D not certain. The CDR3 length is 14 residues. CDR1 is MDHEN, CDR2 SYDVKM, per germline. V gave up 5 bases and J gave up 6 bases, with 16 bases separating them. CDR3 bases: TGTGCCAGCAGTGCCGGCGGACTAAGCGATGGCTACACCTTC. Protein sequence: CASSAGGLSDGYTF.